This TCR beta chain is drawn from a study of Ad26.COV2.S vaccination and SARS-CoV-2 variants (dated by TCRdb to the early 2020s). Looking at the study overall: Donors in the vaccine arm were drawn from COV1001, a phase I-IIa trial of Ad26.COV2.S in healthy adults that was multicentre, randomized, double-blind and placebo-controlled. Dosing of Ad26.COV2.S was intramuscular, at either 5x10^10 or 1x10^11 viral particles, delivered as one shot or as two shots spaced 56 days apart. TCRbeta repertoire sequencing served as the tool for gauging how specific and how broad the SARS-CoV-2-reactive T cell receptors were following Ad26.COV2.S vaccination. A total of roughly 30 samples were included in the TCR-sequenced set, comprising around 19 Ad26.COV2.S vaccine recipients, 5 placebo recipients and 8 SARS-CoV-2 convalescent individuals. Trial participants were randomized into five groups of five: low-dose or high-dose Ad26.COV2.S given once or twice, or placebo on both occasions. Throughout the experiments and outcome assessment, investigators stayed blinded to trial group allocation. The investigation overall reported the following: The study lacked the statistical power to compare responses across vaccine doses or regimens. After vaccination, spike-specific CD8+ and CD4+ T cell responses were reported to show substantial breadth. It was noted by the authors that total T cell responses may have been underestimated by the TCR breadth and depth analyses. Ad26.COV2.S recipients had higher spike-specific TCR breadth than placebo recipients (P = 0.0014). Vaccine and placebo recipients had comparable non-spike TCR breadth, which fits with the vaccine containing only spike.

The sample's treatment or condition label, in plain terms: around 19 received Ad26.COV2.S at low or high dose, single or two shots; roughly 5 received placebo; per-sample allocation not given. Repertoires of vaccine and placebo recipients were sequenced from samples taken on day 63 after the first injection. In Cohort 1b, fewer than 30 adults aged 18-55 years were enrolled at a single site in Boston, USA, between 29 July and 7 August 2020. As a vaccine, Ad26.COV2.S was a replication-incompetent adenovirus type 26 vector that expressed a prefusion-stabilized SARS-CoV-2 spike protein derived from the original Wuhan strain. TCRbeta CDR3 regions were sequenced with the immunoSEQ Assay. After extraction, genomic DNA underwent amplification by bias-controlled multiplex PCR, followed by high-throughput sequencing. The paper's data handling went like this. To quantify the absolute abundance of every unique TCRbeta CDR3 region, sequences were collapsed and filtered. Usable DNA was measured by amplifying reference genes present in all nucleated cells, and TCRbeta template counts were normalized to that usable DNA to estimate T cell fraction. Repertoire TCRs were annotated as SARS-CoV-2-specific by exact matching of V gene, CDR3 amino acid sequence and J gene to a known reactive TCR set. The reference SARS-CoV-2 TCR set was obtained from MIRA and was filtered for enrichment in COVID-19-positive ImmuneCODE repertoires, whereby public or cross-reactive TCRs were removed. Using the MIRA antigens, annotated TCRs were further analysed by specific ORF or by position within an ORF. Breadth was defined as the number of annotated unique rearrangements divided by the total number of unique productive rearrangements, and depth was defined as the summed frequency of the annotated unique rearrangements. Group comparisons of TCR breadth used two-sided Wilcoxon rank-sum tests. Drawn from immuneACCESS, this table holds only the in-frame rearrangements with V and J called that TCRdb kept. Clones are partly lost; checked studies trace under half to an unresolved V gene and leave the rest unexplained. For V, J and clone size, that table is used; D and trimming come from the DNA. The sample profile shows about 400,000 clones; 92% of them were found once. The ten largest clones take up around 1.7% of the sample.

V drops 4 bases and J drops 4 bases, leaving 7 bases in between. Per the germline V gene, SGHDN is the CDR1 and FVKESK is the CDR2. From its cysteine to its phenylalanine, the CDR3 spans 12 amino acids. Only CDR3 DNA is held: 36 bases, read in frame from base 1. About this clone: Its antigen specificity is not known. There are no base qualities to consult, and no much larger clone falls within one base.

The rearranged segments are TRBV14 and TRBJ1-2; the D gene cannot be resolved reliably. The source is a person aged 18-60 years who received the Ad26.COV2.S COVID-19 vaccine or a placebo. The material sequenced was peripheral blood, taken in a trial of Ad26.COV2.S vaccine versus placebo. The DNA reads TGTGCCAGCAGCCCCAGCATCTATGGCTACACCTTC. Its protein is CASSPSIYGYTF.